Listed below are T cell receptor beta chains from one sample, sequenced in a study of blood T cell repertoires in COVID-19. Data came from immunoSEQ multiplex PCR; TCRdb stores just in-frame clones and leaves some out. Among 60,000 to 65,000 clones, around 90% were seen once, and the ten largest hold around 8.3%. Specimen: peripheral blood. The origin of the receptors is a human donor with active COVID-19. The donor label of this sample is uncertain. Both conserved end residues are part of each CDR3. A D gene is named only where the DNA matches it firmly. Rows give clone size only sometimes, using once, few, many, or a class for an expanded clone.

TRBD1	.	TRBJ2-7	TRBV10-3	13	TGTGCCATTTCGACAGGGGGCTTCTACGAGCAGTACTTC	CAISTGGFYEQYF
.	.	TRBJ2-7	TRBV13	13	TGTGCCAGCAGCTGGGGCAGGACCTACGAGCAGTACTTC	CASSWGRTYEQYF
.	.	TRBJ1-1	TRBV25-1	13	TGTGCCAGCAGTCCTTTCCTGAACACTGAAGCTTTCTTT	CASSPFLNTEAFF
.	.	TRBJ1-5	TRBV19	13	TGTGCCAGTAGTATAGGCACAGGTCAGCCCCAGCATTTT	CASSIGTGQPQHF
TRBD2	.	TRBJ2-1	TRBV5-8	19	TGTGCCAGCAGGGTACATGGACTAGCGGGAGGGGGCTCCTACAATGAGCAGTTCTTC	CASRVHGLAGGGSYNEQFF
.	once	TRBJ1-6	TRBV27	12	TGTGCCAGCAGTTTTTTGGGGAGGGGACTCCACTTT	CASSFLGRGLHF
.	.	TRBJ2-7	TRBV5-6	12	TGTGCCAGCAGCTTGACTAGCACCGAGCAGTACTTC	CASSLTSTEQYF
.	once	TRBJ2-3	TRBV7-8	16	TGTGCCAGCAGCTACGGGGTGGGGGGAACCACAGATACGCAGTATTTT	CASSYGVGGTTDTQYF
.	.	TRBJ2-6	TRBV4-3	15	TGCGCCAGCAGCCAGACGGGTCCGGAGGCCAACGTCCTGACTTTC	CASSQTGPEANVLTF
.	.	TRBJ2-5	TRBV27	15	TGTGCCAGCAGTTTAGGGCCCAGCGGAGGGGAGACCCAGTACTTC	CASSLGPSGGETQYF
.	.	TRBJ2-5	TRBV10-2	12	TGCGCCAGTCTAACAGGGTCCGGGACCCAGTACTTC	CASLTGSGTQYF
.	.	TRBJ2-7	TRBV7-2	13	TGTGCCAGCAGCCAGGGACTTTTATACGAGCAGTACTTC	CASSQGLLYEQYF
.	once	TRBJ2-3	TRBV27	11	TGTGCCGCCTACGGAGCAGATACGCAGTATTTT	CAAYGADTQYF
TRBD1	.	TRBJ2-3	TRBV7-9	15	TGTGCCAGCAGCAAGGGACAGTCAAGCACAGATACGCAGTATTTT	CASSKGQSSTDTQYF
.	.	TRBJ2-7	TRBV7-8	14	TGTGCCAGCAGCTTACTACGGGGGGCGGGAGAGCAGTACTTC	CASSLLRGAGEQYF
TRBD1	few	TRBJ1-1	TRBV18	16	TGTGCCAGCTCAACCCCGACAGGGGTCTCGCCCCAGGGAGCTTTCTTT	CASSTPTGVSPQGAFF
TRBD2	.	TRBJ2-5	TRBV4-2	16	TGTGCCAGCAGCCAAGATCTAGCGGGAGGGGTGGGGACCCAGTACTTC	CASSQDLAGGVGTQYF
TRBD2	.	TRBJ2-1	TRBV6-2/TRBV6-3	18	TGTGCCAGCAGTTACTCCTCCTTACTAGCGGGACCCAACAATGAGCAGTTCTTC	CASSYSSLLAGPNNEQFF
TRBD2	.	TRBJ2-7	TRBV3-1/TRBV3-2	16	TGTGCCAGCAGCCTCGGACTAGCGGGGCGTTCCTACGAGCAGTACTTC	CASSLGLAGRSYEQYF
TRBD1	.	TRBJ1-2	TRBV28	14	TGTGCCAGCACCCCGTCAGGGGGGATCTATGGCTACACCTTC	CASTPSGGIYGYTF
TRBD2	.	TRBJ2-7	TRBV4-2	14	TGTGCCAGCTCTTTTGGAGCGGGGGTCTACGAGCAGTACTTC	CASSFGAGVYEQYF
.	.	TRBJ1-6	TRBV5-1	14	TGCGCCAGCAGCTTCGATCGGTATAATTCACCCCTCCACTTT	CASSFDRYNSPLHF
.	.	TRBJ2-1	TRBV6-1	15	TGTGCCAGCAGTGAAGATGGACAGTCATACAATGAGCAGTTCTTC	CASSEDGQSYNEQFF
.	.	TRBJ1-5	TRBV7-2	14	TGTGCCAGCAGCTTAGTGGGGCCTTCTCAGCCCCAGCATTTT	CASSLVGPSQPQHF
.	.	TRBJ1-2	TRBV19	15	TGTGCCAGTCTTCCTATTGGGCAGGGTGGCTATGGCTACACCTTC	CASLPIGQGGYGYTF
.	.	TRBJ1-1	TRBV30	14	TGTGCCTGGAGGGACATCGGCAGACCTCCTGAAGCTTTCTTT	CAWRDIGRPPEAFF
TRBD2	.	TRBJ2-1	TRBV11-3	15	TGTGCCAGCAGCTTCGGACTAGCGGATTACAATGAGCAGTTCTTC	CASSFGLADYNEQFF
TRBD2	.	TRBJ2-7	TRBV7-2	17	TGTGCCAGCAGCCCCACAGCGGGGGCGGGAGTGGCATACGAGCAGTACTTC	CASSPTAGAGVAYEQYF
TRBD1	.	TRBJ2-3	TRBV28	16	TGTGCCAGCAGTTCCCCTTTCGACAGGGACACAGATACGCAGTATTTT	CASSSPFDRDTDTQYF
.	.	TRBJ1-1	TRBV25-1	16	TGTGCCAGCAGTGATCGGGCAGGGAATTGGTTCACTGAAGCTTTCTTT	CASSDRAGNWFTEAFF
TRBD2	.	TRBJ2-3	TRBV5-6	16	TGTGCCAGCAGCTTGTCTAGCGGGGGGAGCACAGATACGCAGTATTTT	CASSLSSGGSTDTQYF
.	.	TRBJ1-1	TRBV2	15	TGTGCCAGCAGTGAATCGAGTACCCCGAACACTGAAGCTTTCTTT	CASSESSTPNTEAFF
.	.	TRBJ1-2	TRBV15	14	TGTGCCACCAGCCGCCCAGGGGCACGCTATGGCTACACCTTC	CATSRPGARYGYTF
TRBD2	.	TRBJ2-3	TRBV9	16	TGTGCCAGCAGCGCCAGCGGGAGGGGAATTACAGATACGCAGTATTTT	CASSASGRGITDTQYF
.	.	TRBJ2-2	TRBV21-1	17	TGTGCCAGCAGCAAAGTTATCGGGACAGGAGACACCGGGGAGCTGTTTTTT	CASSKVIGTGDTGELFF
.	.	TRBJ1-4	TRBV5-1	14	TGCGCCAGCAGTCCCGGGACACCTAATGAAAAACTGTTTTTT	CASSPGTPNEKLFF
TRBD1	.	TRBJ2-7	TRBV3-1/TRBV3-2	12	TGTGCCAGCAGCCTAACAGGGGACGAGCAGTACTTC	CASSLTGDEQYF
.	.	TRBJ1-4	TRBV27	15	TGTGCCAGCAGTTTCAGGGCCACAACTAATGAAAAACTGTTTTTT	CASSFRATTNEKLFF
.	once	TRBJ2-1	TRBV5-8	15	TGTGCCAGCAGCTCGGCGGGCGGAACCTACAATGAGCAGTTCTTC	CASSSAGGTYNEQFF
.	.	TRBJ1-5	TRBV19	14	TGTGCCAGTAGTTACCGGGACAAATATCAGCCCCAGCATTTT	CASSYRDKYQPQHF
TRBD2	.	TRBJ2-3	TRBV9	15	TGTGCCAGCAGCGTCCAGGGACTAGCGACAGATACGCAGTATTTT	CASSVQGLATDTQYF
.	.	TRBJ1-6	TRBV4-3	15	TGCGCCAGCAGCCAAGAACCTAGTTCGAATTCACCCCTCCACTTT	CASSQEPSSNSPLHF
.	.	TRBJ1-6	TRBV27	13	TGTGCCAGCAGGGAGAGGGGGAATTCACCCCTCCACTTT	CASRERGNSPLHF
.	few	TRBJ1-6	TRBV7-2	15	TGTGCCAGCAGCTTAGGAGACAGAAGGAATTCACCCCTCCACTTT	CASSLGDRRNSPLHF
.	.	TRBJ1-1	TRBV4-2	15	TGTGCCAGCAGCCAAGGAGCAGGGGTGAACACTGAAGCTTTCTTT	CASSQGAGVNTEAFF
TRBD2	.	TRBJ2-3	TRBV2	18	TGTGCCAGCACCCGAAGGGATAGCGGGAAAGGGGGCACAGATACGCAGTATTTT	CASTRRDSGKGGTDTQYF